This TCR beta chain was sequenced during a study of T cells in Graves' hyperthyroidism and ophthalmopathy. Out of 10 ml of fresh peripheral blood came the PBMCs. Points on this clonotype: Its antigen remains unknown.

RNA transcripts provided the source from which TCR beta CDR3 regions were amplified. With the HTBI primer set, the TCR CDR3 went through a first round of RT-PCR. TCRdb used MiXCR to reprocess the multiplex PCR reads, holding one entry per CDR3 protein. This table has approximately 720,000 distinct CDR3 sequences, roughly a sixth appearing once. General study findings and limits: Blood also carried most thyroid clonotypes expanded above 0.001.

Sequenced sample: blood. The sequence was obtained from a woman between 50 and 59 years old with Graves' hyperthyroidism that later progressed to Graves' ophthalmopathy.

The CDR3 DNA sequence: TGTGCCAGCAGCTTGAGTAACGCATCCCCGTACTTC. Encoded protein: CASSLSNASPYF. The chain combines TRBV5-6 with TRBJ2-5; D unclear. The CDR3 has 12 amino acids. V was cut by 1 base and J by 13 bases, with 14 bases left in between. The V gene's germline CDR1 is SGHDT and CDR2 YYEEEE.